These T cell receptor beta chains were read from a single sample in a study of identical twins. Via MiXCR, TCRdb re-called the 5' RACE reads, giving one row per CDR3 protein. The sample comprises hundreds of thousands of distinct CDR3 sequences, roughly 20% of which are singletons, and about 4.3% rests with the top ten. These data were likewise used in another study, on T cells expressing NK-cell markers.

Input material: PBMCs. The receptors here all came from a young woman in good health. Each CDR3 is given with its conserved first and last residue. D genes are given only for firm matches. Some rows have no size entry. The others give once, few or many, or a class for an expanded clone.

j_call clone_size v_call d_call cdr3_nt cdr3_aa
TRBJ2-1 many TRBV12-3/TRBV12-4 TRBD1 TGTGCCAGCAGAAAGGCCGGGACAGCCTCGGGTGAGCAGTTCTTC CASRKAGTASGEQFF
TRBJ2-2 - TRBV6-5 - TGTGCCAGCAGTTACCGGCCAGGGGTCACCGGGGAGCTGTTTTTT CASSYRPGVTGELFF
TRBJ2-1 - TRBV15 - TGTGCCACCAGCGCGCGCCAATGGGGAAAGGGGGTGTACAATGAGCAGTTCTTC CATSARQWGKGVYNEQFF
TRBJ1-5 - TRBV12-3/TRBV12-4 - TGTGCCAGCAGTTTTGGAGGTATGAGCAATCAGCCCCAGCATTTT CASSFGGMSNQPQHF
TRBJ1-2 - TRBV5-1 TRBD1 TGCGCCAGCAGCGCGGACAGGGGGCTTGAGGGCTACACCTTC CASSADRGLEGYTF
TRBJ1-1 - TRBV10-3 - TGTGCCATCAGGCCACAGGGGAACACTGAAGCTTTCTTT CAIRPQGNTEAFF
TRBJ2-2 few TRBV20-1 - TGCAGTGCTAGAGATCTGGTGGCAGCGAACACCGGGGAGCTGTTTTTT CSARDLVAANTGELFF
TRBJ2-7 - TRBV7-9 - TGTGCCAGCAGCTCCTCCCGCAAAGGGACACGATACGAGCAGTACTTC CASSSSRKGTRYEQYF
TRBJ1-1 - TRBV7-9 - TGTGCCAGCAGTTCGACAGGCGGGACGGTGAACACTGAAGCTTTCTTT CASSSTGGTVNTEAFF
TRBJ2-3 - TRBV6-1 TRBD1 TGTGCCAGCATCTCGCAGGGGGCAGATACGCAGTATTTT CASISQGADTQYF
TRBJ2-7 - TRBV7-8 TRBD2 TGTGCCAGCAGCCTGGGGGAGGGGATAATACCTTACGAGCAGTACTTC CASSLGEGIIPYEQYF
TRBJ2-1 - TRBV10-1 - TGCGCCAGCAGTGAGCGCCCGGGGGCCTTGTACAATGAGCAGTTCTTC CASSERPGALYNEQFF
TRBJ1-2 - TRBV6-5 - TGTGCCAGCAGTTACGGGCAGCCTTATGGCTACACCTTC CASSYGQPYGYTF
TRBJ1-6 many TRBV5-1 - TGCGCCAGCAGCTTGGACTCCTATAATTCACCCCTCCACTTT CASSLDSYNSPLHF
TRBJ1-2 once TRBV21-1 - TGTGCCAGCCTGTCGCGTAGCAGGGGCGACTATGGCTACACCTTC CASLSRSRGDYGYTF
TRBJ1-1 many TRBV12-3/TRBV12-4 - TGTGCCAGCAGTTTGAGCGACACTGAAGCTTTCTTT CASSLSDTEAFF
TRBJ1-1 - TRBV29-1 - TGCAGCGTTGGTTACCAGAACACTGAAGCTTTCTTT CSVGYQNTEAFF
TRBJ2-1 - TRBV9 - TGTGCCAGCAGCGTTTCTTCTACGGGAGTCAGAGAGCAGTTCTTC CASSVSSTGVREQFF
TRBJ1-2 few TRBV5-1 TRBD1 TGCGCCAGCAAGGCAGGGTCAGGGGGTGAGGATGGCTACACCTTC CASKAGSGGEDGYTF
TRBJ2-5 - TRBV29-1 - TGCAGCGTTGGGACCGGACGGAGTCAAGAGACCCAGTACTTC CSVGTGRSQETQYF
TRBJ2-1 few TRBV6-5 - TGTGCCAGCAGTTACCGTCTGACAGCGCTCAATGAGCAGTTCTTC CASSYRLTALNEQFF
TRBJ2-7 many TRBV29-1 - TGCAGCGTCCAGGGGGAGGTCCACGAGCAGTACTTC CSVQGEVHEQYF
TRBJ2-2 many TRBV5-1 - TGCGCCAGCAGCTTGCGTTTTTCGGGGGAGCTGTTTTTT CASSLRFSGELFF
TRBJ1-2 many TRBV20-1 TRBD1 TGCAGTGCTAGAGACACCGGGACAGGGGGCTTTAGCGGCTACACCTTC CSARDTGTGGFSGYTF
TRBJ2-6 - TRBV5-1 - TGCGCCAGCAGCTTGGGACAGAACAACGTCCTGACTTTC CASSLGQNNVLTF
TRBJ2-7 few TRBV6-1 TRBD1 TGTGCCAGCACCTTTTTCAGGGACAGAGCCTACGAGCAGTACTTC CASTFFRDRAYEQYF